The rows below give T cell receptor beta chains drawn from one sample of a study of cytomegalovirus exposure and HLA in healthy donors. TCRdb's table, derived via immunoSEQ multiplex PCR, lists solely in-frame clones and lacks some. This sample carries around 90,000 clones, about four fifths of them seen once, and the ten largest clones take approximately 3%. The specimen sequenced was PBMCs. The receptors were gathered from a woman between 40 and 50 years old in good health and CMV-seronegative. Each CDR3 is given with its conserved first and last residue. D genes are given only for firm matches. Not every row has a clone size; where given, it reads once, few, many or a size class.

CDR3 DNA: TGTGCCAGCAGCCAGGGGGGACCCACTGAAGCTTTCTTT
CDR3 protein: CASSQGGPTEAFF
clone size: .
V gene: TRBV9
J gene: TRBJ1-1
D gene: TRBD1

CDR3 DNA: TGTGCCAGCAGCCAAGGAACTAGCGGTTACAATGAGCAGTTCTTC
CDR3 protein: CASSQGTSGYNEQFF
clone size: .
V gene: TRBV14
J gene: TRBJ2-1
D gene: TRBD2

CDR3 DNA: TGTGCCAGCTCCCGAGGGACAGGGCGTAGCACTGAAGCTTTCTTT
CDR3 protein: CASSRGTGRSTEAFF
clone size: .
V gene: TRBV18
J gene: TRBJ1-1
D gene: TRBD1

CDR3 DNA: TGCGCCAGCAGCTTGGGGCCAGGGTCGGAGACCCAGTACTTC
CDR3 protein: CASSLGPGSETQYF
clone size: few
V gene: TRBV5-1
J gene: TRBJ2-5
D gene: .

CDR3 DNA: TGCAGCGTTGAAGGGGCCAGCGGGAGGGCCGGGACCCAGTACTTC
CDR3 protein: CSVEGASGRAGTQYF
clone size: .
V gene: TRBV29-1
J gene: TRBJ2-5
D gene: TRBD2

CDR3 DNA: TGCGCCAGCAGCTTTGGGTCAGGGTGGAACACTGAAGCTTTCTTT
CDR3 protein: CASSFGSGWNTEAFF
clone size: .
V gene: TRBV5-1
J gene: TRBJ1-1
D gene: .

CDR3 DNA: TGTGCCAGCAGCTATACTAGCGGGAGTGGAAATGAGCAGTTCTTC
CDR3 protein: CASSYTSGSGNEQFF
clone size: .
V gene: TRBV11-2
J gene: TRBJ2-1
D gene: TRBD2

CDR3 DNA: TGTGCCAGCAGGGTAGCGGGAGGCCGGGGAGATACGCAGTATTTT
CDR3 protein: CASRVAGGRGDTQYF
clone size: .
V gene: TRBV28
J gene: TRBJ2-3
D gene: TRBD2

CDR3 DNA: TGTGCCAGCAGCTTAGATCTCAGGGGGGATAACCACTTT
CDR3 protein: CASSLDLRGDNHF
clone size: .
V gene: TRBV11-2
J gene: TRBJ1-6
D gene: TRBD1

CDR3 DNA: TGCGCCAGCAGCTTGGAGGGGGACAGGAACACTGAAGCTTTCTTT
CDR3 protein: CASSLEGDRNTEAFF
clone size: .
V gene: TRBV5-1
J gene: TRBJ1-1
D gene: TRBD1

CDR3 DNA: TGTGCCAGTAGTACCTACCCCTCGGGAGGATACGAGCAGTACTTC
CDR3 protein: CASSTYPSGGYEQYF
clone size: .
V gene: TRBV19
J gene: TRBJ2-7
D gene: TRBD2

CDR3 DNA: TGTGCCAGCAGCGCTGGCGTGGGCAGGGGGTCCTACGAGCAGTACTTC
CDR3 protein: CASSAGVGRGSYEQYF
clone size: .
V gene: TRBV7-2
J gene: TRBJ2-7
D gene: TRBD1

CDR3 DNA: TGTGCCAGTAGTATAAGGACAGACTATGGCTACACCTTC
CDR3 protein: CASSIRTDYGYTF
clone size: .
V gene: TRBV19
J gene: TRBJ1-2
D gene: .

CDR3 DNA: TGTGCCAGTAGTGCCCAGGGGACCATCCTGTACGAGCAGTACTTC
CDR3 protein: CASSAQGTILYEQYF
clone size: .
V gene: TRBV19
J gene: TRBJ2-7
D gene: .

CDR3 DNA: TGTGCCAGCAGCCCCGGACTAGAAGGATTCACCGGGGAGCTGTTTTTT
CDR3 protein: CASSPGLEGFTGELFF
clone size: .
V gene: TRBV11-3
J gene: TRBJ2-2
D gene: TRBD2

CDR3 DNA: TGTGCCAGCAGTCAGACAGGATTCAAAAACATTCAGTACTTC
CDR3 protein: CASSQTGFKNIQYF
clone size: .
V gene: TRBV27
J gene: TRBJ2-4
D gene: .

CDR3 DNA: TGTGCCAGCAGGACAGGGACTAACTATGGCTACACCTTC
CDR3 protein: CASRTGTNYGYTF
clone size: .
V gene: TRBV6-5
J gene: TRBJ1-2
D gene: TRBD1

CDR3 DNA: TGCGCCAGCTCGGGGGGGGAGGAACTGTTTTTT
CDR3 protein: CASSGGEELFF
clone size: .
V gene: TRBV10-2
J gene: TRBJ1-4
D gene: .

CDR3 DNA: TGTGCCACGGCAGACTACACTGAAGCTTTCTTT
CDR3 protein: CATADYTEAFF
clone size: once
V gene: TRBV19
J gene: TRBJ1-1
D gene: .

CDR3 DNA: TGTGCCAGCAGTTACGGGCAGCTGTCGCCCCAGCATTTT
CDR3 protein: CASSYGQLSPQHF
clone size: few
V gene: TRBV6-5
J gene: TRBJ1-5
D gene: .

CDR3 DNA: TGTGCCAGCAGCTTAGGAAGTGGGTTCCGGAGGAACACCGGGGAGCTGTTTTTT
CDR3 protein: CASSLGSGFRRNTGELFF
clone size: .
V gene: TRBV7-9
J gene: TRBJ2-2
D gene: .

CDR3 DNA: TGTGCCAGCTCGGACTGGACCGGGGAGCTGTTTTTT
CDR3 protein: CASSDWTGELFF
clone size: .
V gene: TRBV14
J gene: TRBJ2-2
D gene: .

CDR3 DNA: TGCGCCAGCAGCCAGGGACTAGCGGGAGCGGGGGGAGAGACCCAGTACTTC
CDR3 protein: CASSQGLAGAGGETQYF
clone size: .
V gene: TRBV5-1
J gene: TRBJ2-5
D gene: TRBD2

CDR3 DNA: TGTGCCAGCAGGGGGGGGGTTTTAAGCTCCTACGAGCAGTACTTC
CDR3 protein: CASRGGVLSSYEQYF
clone size: once
V gene: TRBV28
J gene: TRBJ2-7
D gene: TRBD2

CDR3 DNA: TGTGCCAGCAGCCGGGACAGGGGGGCCGGGGAGCTGTTTTTT
CDR3 protein: CASSRDRGAGELFF
clone size: .
V gene: TRBV11-3
J gene: TRBJ2-2
D gene: TRBD1

CDR3 DNA: TGTGCCAGCAGCGTAGACGGAGGAGGCGAGCAGTACTTC
CDR3 protein: CASSVDGGGEQYF
clone size: .
V gene: TRBV9
J gene: TRBJ2-7
D gene: .

CDR3 DNA: TGTGCCAGCTCCCGTGCGGGACCGGACACTGAAGCTTTCTTT
CDR3 protein: CASSRAGPDTEAFF
clone size: .
V gene: TRBV18
J gene: TRBJ1-1
D gene: .

CDR3 DNA: TGTGCCAGCAGCTTAGCGGGAGGGCGCACAGATACGCAGTATTTT
CDR3 protein: CASSLAGGRTDTQYF
clone size: once
V gene: TRBV7-2
J gene: TRBJ2-3
D gene: TRBD2

CDR3 DNA: TGTGCCAGCAGCTTGTTAGCGGGAAGGGGCACCGGGGAGCTGTTTTTT
CDR3 protein: CASSLLAGRGTGELFF
clone size: .
V gene: TRBV11-2
J gene: TRBJ2-2
D gene: TRBD2

CDR3 DNA: TGTGCCAGCAGCAGAGGACAGGATAATTCACCCCTCCACTTT
CDR3 protein: CASSRGQDNSPLHF
clone size: few
V gene: TRBV9
J gene: TRBJ1-6
D gene: TRBD1